This TCR beta chain came from a study of molecular identifiers for immune sequencing clone quantification. Using its own MiXCR run on the PCR reads, TCRdb lists one record per CDR3 protein. The data hold a few hundred thousand distinct CDR3 sequences, with about a fifth observed a single time. This clonotype turned up a few times. Material for sequencing was naive CD8+ T cells from blood, with Jurkat cell RNA spiked in. Subset meaning: FACS-sorted CD8+CD4-CCR7+CD45RA+ naive T cells. This TCR was recovered from a human donor in good health. Some libraries in this study had Jurkat cell RNA spiked in.

The CDR3 is CASSFGPNSPLHF. In nucleotides, the CDR3 is TGTGCCAGCAGTTTTGGGCCCAATTCACCCCTCCACTTT. The chain recombines TRBV12-3 or TRBV12-4 with TRBJ1-6; D not certain. Trimming left V 3 bases short and J 7 bases short, with 7 bases between. There are 13 residues in the CDR3.